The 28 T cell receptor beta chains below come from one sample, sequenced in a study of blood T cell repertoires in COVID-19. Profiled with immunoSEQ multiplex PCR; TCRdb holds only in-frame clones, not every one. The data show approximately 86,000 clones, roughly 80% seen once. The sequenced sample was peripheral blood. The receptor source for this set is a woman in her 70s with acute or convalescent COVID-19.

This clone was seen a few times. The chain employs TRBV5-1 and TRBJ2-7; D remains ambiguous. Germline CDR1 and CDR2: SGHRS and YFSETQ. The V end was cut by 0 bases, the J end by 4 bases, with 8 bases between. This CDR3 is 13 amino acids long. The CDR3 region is CASSLASGYEQYF. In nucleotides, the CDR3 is TGCGCCAGCAGCTTGGCCTCCGGGTACGAGCAGTACTTC.

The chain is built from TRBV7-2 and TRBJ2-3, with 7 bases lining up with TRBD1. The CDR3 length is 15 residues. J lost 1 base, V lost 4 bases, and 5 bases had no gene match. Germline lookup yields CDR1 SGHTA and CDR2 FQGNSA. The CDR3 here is CASSYPQGGTDTQYF. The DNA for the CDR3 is TGTGCCAGCAGCTACCCTCAGGGGGGCACAGATACGCAGTATTTT.

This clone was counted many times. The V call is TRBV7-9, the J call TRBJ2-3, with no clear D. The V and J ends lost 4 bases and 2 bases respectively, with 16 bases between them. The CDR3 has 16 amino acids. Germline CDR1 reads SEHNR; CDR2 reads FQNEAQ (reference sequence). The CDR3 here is CASSSTTRSYTDTQYF. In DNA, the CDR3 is TGTGCCAGCAGCTCTACTACTCGTAGTTACACAGATACGCAGTATTTT.

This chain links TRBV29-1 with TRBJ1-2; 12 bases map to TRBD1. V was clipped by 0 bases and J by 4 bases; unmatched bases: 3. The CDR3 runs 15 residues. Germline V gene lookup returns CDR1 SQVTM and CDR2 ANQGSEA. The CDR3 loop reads CSVEDGTGGFYGYTF. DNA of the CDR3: TGCAGCGTTGAAGATGGGACAGGGGGCTTCTATGGCTACACCTTC.

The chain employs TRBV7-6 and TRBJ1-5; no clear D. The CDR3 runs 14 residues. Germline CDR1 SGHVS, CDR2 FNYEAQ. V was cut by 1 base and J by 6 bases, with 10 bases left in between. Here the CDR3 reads CASSLEEGAQPQHF. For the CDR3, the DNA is TGTGCCAGCAGCTTAGAGGAGGGCGCTCAGCCCCAGCATTTT.

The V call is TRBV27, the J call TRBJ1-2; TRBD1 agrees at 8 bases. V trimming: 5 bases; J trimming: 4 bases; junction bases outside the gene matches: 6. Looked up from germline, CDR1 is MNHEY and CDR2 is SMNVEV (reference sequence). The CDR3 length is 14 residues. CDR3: CASSRDRGGYGYTF. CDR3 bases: TGTGCCAGCAGTCGTGACAGGGGTGGCTATGGCTACACCTTC.

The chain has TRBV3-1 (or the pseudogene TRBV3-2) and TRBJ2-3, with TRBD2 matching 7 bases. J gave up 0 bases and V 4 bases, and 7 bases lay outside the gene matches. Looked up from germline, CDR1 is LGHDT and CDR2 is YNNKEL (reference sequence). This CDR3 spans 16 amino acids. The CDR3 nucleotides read TGTGCCAGCAGCCCCTTGGCTAGCGGCAGCACAGATACGCAGTATTTT. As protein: CASSPLASGSTDTQYF.

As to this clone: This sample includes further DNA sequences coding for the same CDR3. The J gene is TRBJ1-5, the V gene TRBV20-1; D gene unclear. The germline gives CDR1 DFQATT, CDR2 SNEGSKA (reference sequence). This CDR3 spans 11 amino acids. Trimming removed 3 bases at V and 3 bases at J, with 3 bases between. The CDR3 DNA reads TGCAGTGCTAGCTACAATCAGCCCCAGCATTTT. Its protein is CSASYNQPQHF.

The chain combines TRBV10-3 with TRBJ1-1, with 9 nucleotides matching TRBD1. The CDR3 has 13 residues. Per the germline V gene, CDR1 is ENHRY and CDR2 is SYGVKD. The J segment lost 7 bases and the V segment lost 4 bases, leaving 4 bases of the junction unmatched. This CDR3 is CAISGPGQGEAFF. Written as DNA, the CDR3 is TGTGCCATCAGTGGCCCGGGACAGGGTGAAGCTTTCTTT.

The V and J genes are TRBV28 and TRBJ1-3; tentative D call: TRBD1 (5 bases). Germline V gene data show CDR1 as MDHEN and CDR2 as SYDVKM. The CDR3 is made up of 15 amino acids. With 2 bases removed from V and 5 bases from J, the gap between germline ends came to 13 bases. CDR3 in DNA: TGTGCCAGCAGTTTAGGGGCAGCCTTAAGAAACACCATATATTTT. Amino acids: CASSLGAALRNTIYF.

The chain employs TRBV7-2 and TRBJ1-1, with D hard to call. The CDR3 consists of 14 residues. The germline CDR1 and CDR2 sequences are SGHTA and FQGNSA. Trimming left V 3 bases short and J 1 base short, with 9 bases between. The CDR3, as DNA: TGTGCCAGCAGCTTGAGGCCCCGGAACACTGAAGCTTTCTTT. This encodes CASSLRPRNTEAFF.

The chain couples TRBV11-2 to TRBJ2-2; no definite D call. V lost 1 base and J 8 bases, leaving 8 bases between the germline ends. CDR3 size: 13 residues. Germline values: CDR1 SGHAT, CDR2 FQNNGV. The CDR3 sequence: CASSLGYTGELFF. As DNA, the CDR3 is TGTGCCAGCAGCTTAGGATATACTGGGGAGCTGTTTTTT.

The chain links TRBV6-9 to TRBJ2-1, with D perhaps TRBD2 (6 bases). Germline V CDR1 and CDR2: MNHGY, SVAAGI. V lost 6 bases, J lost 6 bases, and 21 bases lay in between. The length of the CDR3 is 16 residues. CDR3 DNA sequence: TGTGCCAGCAGCTATAAGGGAGGTACGATCCCCAATGAGCAGTTCTTC. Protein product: CASSYKGGTIPNEQFF.

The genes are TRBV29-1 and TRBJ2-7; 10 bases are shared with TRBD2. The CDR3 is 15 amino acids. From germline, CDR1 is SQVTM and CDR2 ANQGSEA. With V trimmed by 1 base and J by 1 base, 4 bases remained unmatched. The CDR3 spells CSVEGSAGGSYEQYF. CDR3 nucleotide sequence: TGCAGCGTTGAAGGGTCAGCGGGAGGGTCCTACGAGCAGTACTTC.

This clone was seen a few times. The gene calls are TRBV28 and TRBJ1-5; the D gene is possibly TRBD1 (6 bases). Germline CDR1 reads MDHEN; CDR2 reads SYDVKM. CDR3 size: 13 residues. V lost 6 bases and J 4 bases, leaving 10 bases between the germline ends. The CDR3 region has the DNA TGTGCCAGCAGCACAGGGAGTAATCAGCCCCAGCATTTT. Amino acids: CASSTGSNQPQHF.

The CDR3 DNA reads TGTGCCACCCGGGACAGCTCCTACAATGAGCAGTTCTTC. Protein sequence: CATRDSSYNEQFF. The V call is TRBV5-5, the J call TRBJ2-1, with 7 nucleotides matching TRBD1. Unmatched junction bases numbered 3, after V lost 9 bases and J lost 0 bases. Germline V gene data show CDR1 as SGHKS and CDR2 as YYEKEE (reference sequence). The CDR3 is 13 residues long.

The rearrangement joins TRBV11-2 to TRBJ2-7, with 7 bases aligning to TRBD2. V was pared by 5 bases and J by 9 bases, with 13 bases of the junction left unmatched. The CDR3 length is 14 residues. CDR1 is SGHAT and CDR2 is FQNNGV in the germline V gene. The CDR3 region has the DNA TGTGCCAGCAGCACCCAGGTAGCGGGCCTGAGGCAGTACTTC. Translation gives CASSTQVAGLRQYF.

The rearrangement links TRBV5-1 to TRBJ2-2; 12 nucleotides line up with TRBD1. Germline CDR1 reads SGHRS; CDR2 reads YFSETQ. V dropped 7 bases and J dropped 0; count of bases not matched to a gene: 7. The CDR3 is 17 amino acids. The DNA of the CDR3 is TGCGCCAGCGGAGGGACAGGGGGCGCTCCGAACACCGGGGAGCTGTTTTTT. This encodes CASGGTGGAPNTGELFF.

The DNA of the CDR3 is TGTGCCAGCAGTTACGGCAGGTCGCCCCAGACCCAGTACTTC. Translation: CASSYGRSPQTQYF. This chain connects TRBV28 to TRBJ2-5, with D hard to call. Germline V CDR1 and CDR2: MDHEN, SYDVKM. There are 14 residues in the CDR3. The germline V and J ends were trimmed by 4 bases and 6 bases, with 15 bases remaining between them.

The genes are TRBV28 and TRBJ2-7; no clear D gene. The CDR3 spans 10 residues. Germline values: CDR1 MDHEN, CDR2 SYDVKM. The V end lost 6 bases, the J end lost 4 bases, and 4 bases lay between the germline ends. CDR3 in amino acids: CASSRYEQYF. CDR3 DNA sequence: TGTGCCAGCAGCAGATACGAGCAGTACTTC.

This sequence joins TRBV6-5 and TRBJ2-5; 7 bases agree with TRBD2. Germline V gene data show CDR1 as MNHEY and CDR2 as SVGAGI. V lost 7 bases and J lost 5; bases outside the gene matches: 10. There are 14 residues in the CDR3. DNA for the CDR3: TGTGCCAGCACCCTGGGGGGGGGTCACGAGACCCAGTACTTC. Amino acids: CASTLGGGHETQYF.

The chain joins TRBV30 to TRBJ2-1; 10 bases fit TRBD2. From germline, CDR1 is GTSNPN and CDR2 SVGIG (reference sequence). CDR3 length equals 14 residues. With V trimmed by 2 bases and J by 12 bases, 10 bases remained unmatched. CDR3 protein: CAWSSTSGALAQFF. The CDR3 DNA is TGTGCCTGGAGTAGTACTAGCGGGGCCCTAGCGCAGTTCTTC.

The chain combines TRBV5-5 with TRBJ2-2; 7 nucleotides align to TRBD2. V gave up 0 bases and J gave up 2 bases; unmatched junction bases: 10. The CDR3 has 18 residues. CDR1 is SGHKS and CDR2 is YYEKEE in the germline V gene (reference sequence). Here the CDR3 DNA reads TGTGCCAGCAGCTTGGCCGCTCAGGGAGGGGCCAACACCGGGGAGCTGTTTTTT. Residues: CASSLAAQGGANTGELFF.

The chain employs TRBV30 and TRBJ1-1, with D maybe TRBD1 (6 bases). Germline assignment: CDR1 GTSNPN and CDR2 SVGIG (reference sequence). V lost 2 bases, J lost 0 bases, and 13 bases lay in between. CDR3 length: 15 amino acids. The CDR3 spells CAWSSLQGMNTEAFF. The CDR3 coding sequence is TGTGCCTGGAGTTCCCTTCAGGGGATGAACACTGAAGCTTTCTTT.

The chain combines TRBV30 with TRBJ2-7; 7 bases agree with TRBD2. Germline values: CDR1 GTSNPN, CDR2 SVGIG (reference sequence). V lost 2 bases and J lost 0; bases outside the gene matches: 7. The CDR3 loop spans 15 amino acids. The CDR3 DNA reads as TGTGCCTGGAGTAAGATTGGGGACTACTCCTACGAGCAGTACTTC. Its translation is CAWSKIGDYSYEQYF.

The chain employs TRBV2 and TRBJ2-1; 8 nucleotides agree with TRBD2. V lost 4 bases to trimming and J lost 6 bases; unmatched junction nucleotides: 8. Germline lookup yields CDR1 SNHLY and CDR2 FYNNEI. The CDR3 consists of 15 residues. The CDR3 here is CASSGHGRAPNEQFF. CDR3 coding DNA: TGTGCCAGCAGTGGTCACGGGAGGGCCCCCAATGAGCAGTTCTTC.

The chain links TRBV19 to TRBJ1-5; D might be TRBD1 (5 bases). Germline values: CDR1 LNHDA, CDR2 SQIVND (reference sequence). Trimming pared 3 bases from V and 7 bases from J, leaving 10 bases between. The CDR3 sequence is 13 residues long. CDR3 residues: CASSIAGRQPQHF. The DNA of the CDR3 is TGTGCCAGTAGTATCGCAGGGCGGCAGCCCCAGCATTTT.

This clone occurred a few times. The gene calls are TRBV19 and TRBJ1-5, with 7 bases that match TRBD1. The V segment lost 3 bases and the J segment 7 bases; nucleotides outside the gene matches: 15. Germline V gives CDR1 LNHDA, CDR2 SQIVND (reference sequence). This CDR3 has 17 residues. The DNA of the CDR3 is TGTGCCAGTAGTATTGAGAGGGGGCTTCGTGGTTACCAGCCCCAGCATTTT. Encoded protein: CASSIERGLRGYQPQHF.